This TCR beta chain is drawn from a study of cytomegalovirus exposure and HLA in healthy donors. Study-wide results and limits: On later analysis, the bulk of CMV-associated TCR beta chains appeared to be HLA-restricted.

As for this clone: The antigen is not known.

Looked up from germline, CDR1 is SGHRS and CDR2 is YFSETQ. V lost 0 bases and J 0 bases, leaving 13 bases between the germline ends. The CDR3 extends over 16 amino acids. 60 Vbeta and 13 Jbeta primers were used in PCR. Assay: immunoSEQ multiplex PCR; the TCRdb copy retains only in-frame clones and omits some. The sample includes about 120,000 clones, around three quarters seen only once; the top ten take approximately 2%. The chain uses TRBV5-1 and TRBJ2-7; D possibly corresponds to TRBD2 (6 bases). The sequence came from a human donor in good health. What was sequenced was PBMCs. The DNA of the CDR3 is TGCGCCAGCAGCTTGGCCCCAGCGGGTAGCTCCTACGAGCAGTACTTC. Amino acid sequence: CASSLAPAGSSYEQYF.